These 20 T cell receptor beta chains were sequenced from one sample in a study of blood T cells in healthy people across ages. A second PCR of about 7 to 11 cycles used a sample-barcoded 5' primer and a J-beta primer mix. TCRdb independently ran MiXCR on the 5' RACE reads; one entry per CDR3 protein. The table records 700,000 to 900,000 distinct CDR3 sequences, roughly 24% of them present only once. This sample was shared with a second study, whose subject was T cells of mothers and their children.

The sequencing input was blood. Receptors originate from a boy younger than 18 in good health.

The genes are TRBV5-4 and TRBJ1-1; no reliable D call. CDR3 length: 11 amino acids. The germline CDR1 and CDR2 sequences are SGHNT and YYREEE (reference sequence). Trimming pared 0 bases from V and 11 bases from J, leaving 8 bases between. The CDR3 DNA reads TGTGCCAGCAGCTTGGGAGGGAGGGCTTTCTTT. Translated: CASSLGGRAFF.

This clonotype was observed a handful of times. The chain couples TRBV28 to TRBJ2-5; D call uncertain. The DNA end is a closer match to TRBJ2-1, so the J assignment may be wrong. Looked up from germline, CDR1 is MDHEN and CDR2 is SYDVKM. The CDR3 is 15 amino acids. CDR3 in amino acids: CASSPRREVYNEQFF. The DNA of the CDR3 is TGTGCCAGCAGTCCCCGACGCGAAGTCTACAATGAGCAGTTCTTC.

The chain is built from TRBV7-9 and TRBJ2-5; D possibly corresponds to TRBD1 (5 bases). CDR1 and CDR2 (germline): SEHNR, FQNEAQ (reference sequence). Trimming stripped 5 bases from V and 2 bases from J, with 12 bases between. The CDR3 runs to 14 residues. In DNA, the CDR3 is TGTGCCAGCAGCGAGGTCACAGGTCAAGAGACCCAGTACTTC. It encodes CASSEVTGQETQYF.

A few counts support this clonotype. The gene calls are TRBV12-3 or TRBV12-4 and TRBJ2-1; no clear D gene. The germline V and J ends were trimmed by 1 base and 6 bases, with 10 bases remaining between them. This CDR3 is built from 14 residues. The CDR3 protein is CASSLDVWGNEQFF. In nucleotides, the CDR3 is TGTGCCAGCAGTTTAGACGTGTGGGGCAATGAGCAGTTCTTC.

The CDR3 here is CASSRTGLYQETQYF. The DNA for the CDR3 is TGTGCCAGCAGCCGGACAGGGCTGTACCAAGAGACCCAGTACTTC. This chain links TRBV7-9 with TRBJ2-5; 8 bases map to TRBD1. Germline CDR1 SEHNR, CDR2 FQNEAQ (reference sequence). The CDR3 is 15 residues long. Trimming cost V 5 bases and J 0 bases; bases outside gene matches: 5.

This sequence joins TRBV14 and TRBJ2-1; D unclear. The J call may be wrong; the DNA end is better matched by TRBJ2-7. Germline lookup yields CDR1 SGHDN and CDR2 FVKESK. The CDR3 sequence is 14 residues long. CDR3 protein: CASSQLGRPYEQYF. CDR3 nucleotide sequence: TGTGCCAGCAGCCAACTAGGGCGGCCCTACGAGCAGTACTTC.

The rearrangement joins TRBV2 to TRBJ2-5, with a tentative D call TRBD2 (6 bases). The end of the DNA aligns better with TRBJ2-7, so the J call may be wrong. The CDR3 covers 16 residues. CDR1 is SNHLY and CDR2 is FYNNEI in the germline V gene. CDR3 sequence: CASSDFGGQGSYEQYF. The CDR3 region has the DNA TGTGCCAGCAGTGATTTTGGAGGGCAGGGCTCCTACGAGCAGTACTTC.

The V gene is TRBV10-3, the J gene TRBJ2-3; 8 nucleotides align to TRBD2. Germline trimming cut 11 bases from V and 7 bases from J; bases unmatched to any gene: 14. The germline gives CDR1 ENHRY, CDR2 SYGVKD. The CDR3 extends over 14 amino acids. DNA for the CDR3: TGTGCCGTATGTAGCGGGGCGGTAGGAAATACGCAGTATTTT. It translates to CAVCSGAVGNTQYF.

This clonotype was recorded a few times. This could be a read error, since a much larger clone is one nucleotide away. The V gene is TRBV7-9, the J gene TRBJ2-7; perhaps TRBD1 as D (5 bases). The J call is doubtful: the DNA matches TRBJ2-5 better. Germline values: CDR1 SEHNR, CDR2 FQNEAQ (reference sequence). The CDR3 is 14 amino acids. Here the CDR3 DNA reads TGTGCCTGCAGCCCCGGGCGACAGCAAGAGACCCAGTACTTC. Translating it yields CACSPGRQQETQYF.

The chain couples TRBV7-2 to TRBJ2-7; 7 bases fit TRBD1. Germline CDR1 is SGHTA and CDR2 is FQGNSA. After removal of 4 bases from V and 2 bases from J, the junction contained 5 bases not matched to a gene. The CDR3 is made up of 14 amino acids. The CDR3 DNA is TGTGCCAGCAGCTCCCGAAGGGGGCCCTACGAGCAGTACTTC. It yields the protein CASSSRRGPYEQYF.

A few counts support this clonotype. This chain uses TRBV7-7 with TRBJ2-5; D may be TRBD1 (5 bases). The ends were cut back, 5 bases at V and 1 base at J, with 8 bases in the middle. This CDR3 is 13 amino acids long. Germline V gene lookup returns CDR1 SSHAT and CDR2 FNYEAQ (reference sequence). The CDR3 reads CASSVTAQETQYF. The CDR3 nucleotides read TGTGCCAGCAGCGTGACAGCCCAAGAGACCCAGTACTTC.

This clonotype has more than one count but fewer than ten. V gene TRBV3-1 combines with J gene TRBJ2-5; 9 positions agree with TRBD1. Germline CDR1 and CDR2: LGHDT and YNNKEL (reference sequence). With 5 bases clipped from V and 6 bases from J, the junction kept 10 bases outside the gene matches. CDR3 size: 15 residues. The CDR3 DNA reads TGTGCCAGCAGCGAAGGACAGGGGAATACGAAGACCCAGTACTTC. As protein: CASSEGQGNTKTQYF.

The chain is built from TRBV10-3 and TRBJ2-7; D is unresolved. Trimming left V 10 bases short and J 4 bases short, with 20 bases between. Per the germline V gene, CDR1 is ENHRY and CDR2 is SYGVKD. This CDR3 spans 14 amino acids. CDR3 sequence: CATRVMNSSYEQYF. CDR3 nucleotide sequence: TGTGCCACGCGCGTTATGAACAGTTCGTACGAGCAGTACTTC.

This clonotype was detected only a few times. The J gene is TRBJ2-7, the V gene TRBV20-1; TRBD1 matches at 10 bases. This CDR3 contains 13 residues. Germline V gene lookup returns CDR1 DFQATT and CDR2 SNEGSKA (reference sequence). The V segment lost 3 bases and the J segment 10 bases; nucleotides outside the gene matches: 9. The DNA of the CDR3 is TGCAGTGCTAGTCCCGGAGGACAGGGGGACCAGTACTTC. Its protein is CSASPGGQGDQYF.

This clonotype was seen a few times. The chain recombines TRBV28 with TRBJ2-5; D is perhaps TRBD1 (8 bases). The V and J ends lost 3 bases and 13 bases respectively, with 21 bases between them. Per germline, CDR1 MDHEN and CDR2 SYDVKM. The length of the CDR3 is 14 residues. CDR3 DNA sequence: TGTGCCAGCAGTTTGGGGGGACAGGATGGGGAGGGGTACTTC. Residues: CASSLGGQDGEGYF.

The rearrangement uses TRBV20-1 and TRBJ2-5, with unresolved D. There are 10 residues in the CDR3. Germline lookup yields CDR1 DFQATT and CDR2 SNEGSKA (reference sequence). Trimming pared 4 bases from V and 2 bases from J, leaving 2 bases between. The CDR3 loop reads CSAIQETQYF. As DNA, the CDR3 is TGCAGTGCTATACAAGAGACCCAGTACTTC.

V usage is TRBV20-1 and J usage is TRBJ2-5; D assignment may be TRBD1 or TRBD2 (5 bases each). V lost 1 base and J lost 0, with 12 bases in between. The CDR3 runs to 15 residues. Germline CDR1 reads DFQATT; CDR2 reads SNEGSKA (reference sequence). For the CDR3, the DNA is TGCAGTGCTAGAGTGGGGGTCCCGTACCAAGAGACCCAGTACTTC. Encoded protein: CSARVGVPYQETQYF.

The chain uses TRBV20-1 and TRBJ2-1; 14 bases line up with TRBD2. Germline assignment: CDR1 DFQATT and CDR2 SNEGSKA (reference sequence). This CDR3 region has 15 residues. V was pared by 6 bases and J by 5 bases, with 6 bases of the junction left unmatched. The CDR3 nucleotides read TGCAGTGCCTCGGGACTAGCGGGAGAAAACAATGAGCAGTTCTTC. This codes for CSASGLAGENNEQFF.

The chain combines TRBV7-9 with TRBJ2-1; perhaps TRBD1 as D (6 bases). Deletions cut 5 bases from V and 3 bases from J, with 17 bases between. This CDR3 contains 16 residues. Germline lookup yields CDR1 SEHNR and CDR2 FQNEAQ (reference sequence). CDR3 nucleotide sequence: TGTGCCAGCAGCGGATTTTCAGGACAGATCTACAATGAGCAGTTCTTC. Its protein is CASSGFSGQIYNEQFF.

This chain uses TRBV7-9 with TRBJ2-5; 14 bases are a match to TRBD2. The CDR3 contains 15 residues. J gave up 3 bases and V 6 bases, and 3 bases lay outside the gene matches. Per the germline V gene, CDR1 is SEHNR and CDR2 is FQNEAQ (reference sequence). CDR3 nucleotide sequence: TGTGCCAGCAGGGAGGGACTAGCGGGGGAAGAGACCCAGTACTTC. It yields the protein CASREGLAGEETQYF.